This paragraph reports one T cell receptor beta chain. This record belongs to a study of control samples from healthy donors and cancer patients. Here immunoSEQ multiplex PCR was the method, and the copy in TCRdb shows in-frame clones only, minus some. The data contain fewer than 95,000 clones, 85% to 90% of them seen just once; the ten biggest clones take up over 1%. The sample was blood. This sequence was found in a woman aged 45-65 years in good health.

This chain's CDR3 is CASSPLGQGDSGANVLTF. The CDR3 coding sequence is TGTGCCAGCTCACCTCTGGGACAGGGAGACTCTGGGGCCAACGTCCTGACTTTC. V and J are TRBV18 and TRBJ2-6; TRBD1 matches at 9 bases. Germline V lookup: CDR1 KGHSH, CDR2 LQKENI. This CDR3 region has 18 residues. V was clipped by 3 bases and J by 0 bases; unmatched bases: 6.